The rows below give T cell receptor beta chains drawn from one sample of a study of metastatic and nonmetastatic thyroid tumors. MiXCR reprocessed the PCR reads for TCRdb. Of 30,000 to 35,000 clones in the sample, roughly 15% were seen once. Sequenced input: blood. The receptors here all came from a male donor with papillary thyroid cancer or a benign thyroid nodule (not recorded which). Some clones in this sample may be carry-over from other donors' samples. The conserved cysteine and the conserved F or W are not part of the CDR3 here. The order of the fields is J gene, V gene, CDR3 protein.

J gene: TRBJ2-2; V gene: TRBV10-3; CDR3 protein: AIRRTGNTGELF
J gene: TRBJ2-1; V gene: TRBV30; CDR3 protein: AWRVGGYNEQF
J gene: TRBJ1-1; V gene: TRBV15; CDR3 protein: ATSRDRGGGRSEAF
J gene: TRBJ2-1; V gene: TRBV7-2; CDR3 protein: ASRPAGLAFNEQF
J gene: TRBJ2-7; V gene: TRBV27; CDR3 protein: ASSPSGRGYEQY
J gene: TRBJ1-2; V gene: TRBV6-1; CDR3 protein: ASSEALRGTGNGYT
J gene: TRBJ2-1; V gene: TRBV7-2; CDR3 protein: ASSLAGAYNEQF
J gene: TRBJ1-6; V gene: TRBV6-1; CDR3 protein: ASSFQGQGNSPLH
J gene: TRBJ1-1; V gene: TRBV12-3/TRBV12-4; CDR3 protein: ASSLCVGNTEAF
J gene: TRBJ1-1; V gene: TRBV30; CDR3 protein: ACKASTEAF
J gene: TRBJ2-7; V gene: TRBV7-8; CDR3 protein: ASSWTPAGEQY
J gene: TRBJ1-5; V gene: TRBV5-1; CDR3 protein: ASSSGTGNQPQH
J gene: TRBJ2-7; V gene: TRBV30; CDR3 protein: AWTDGSSYEQY
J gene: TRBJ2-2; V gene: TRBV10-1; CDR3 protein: ASSESVDNGEMF
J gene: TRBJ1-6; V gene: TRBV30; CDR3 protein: AWAYGTIGSYNSPLH
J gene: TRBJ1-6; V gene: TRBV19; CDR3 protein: ASSIDQISPLH
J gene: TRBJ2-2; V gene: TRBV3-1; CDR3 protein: ASSPPGQGSIGELF
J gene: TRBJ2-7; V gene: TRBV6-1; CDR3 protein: ASSGPDRGVNEQY
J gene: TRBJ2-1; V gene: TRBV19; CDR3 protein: ASSQDSGEQF
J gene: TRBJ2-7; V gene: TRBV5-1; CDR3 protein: ASSLSGQAAYEPY
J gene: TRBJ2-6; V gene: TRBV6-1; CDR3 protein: ASSGGANVLT
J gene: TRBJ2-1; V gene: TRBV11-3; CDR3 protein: ASSPWASGIYNEQF
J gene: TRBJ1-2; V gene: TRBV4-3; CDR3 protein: ASSQATGAGYGYT
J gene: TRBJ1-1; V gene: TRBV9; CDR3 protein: ASSPRGGLTEAF
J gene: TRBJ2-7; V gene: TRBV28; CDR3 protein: ASGEYSYEQY
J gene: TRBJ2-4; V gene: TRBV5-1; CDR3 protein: ASSFTGADIQY
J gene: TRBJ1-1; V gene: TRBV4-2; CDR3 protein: ASSQAGGTMNTEAF
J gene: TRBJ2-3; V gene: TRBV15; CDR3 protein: ATSRDQEPTDTQY